Following are 17 T cell receptor beta chains from one sample sequenced in a study of shared clonotypes between healthy human individuals. Produced via immunoSEQ multiplex PCR; TCRdb's table is partial and in-frame only. The sample contains about 1.1 million clones, around 78% of which appear only once. The specimen sequenced was memory CD4+ T cells from PBMCs. Specified subset: CD45RA-negative fraction. The receptor set was obtained from a man in his late teens or twenties in good health. Some clones in this sample may be carry-over from other donors' samples.

The chain joins TRBV11-3 to TRBJ2-3; TRBD1 is a possible D gene (7 bases). The ends were cut back, 4 bases at V and 2 bases at J, with 22 bases in the middle. This CDR3 has 18 residues. Looked up from germline, CDR1 is SGHNT and CDR2 is YENEEA. CDR3 amino acids: CASSSGQEGIRDTDTQYF. For the CDR3, the DNA is TGTGCCAGCAGCTCCGGACAGGAGGGGATTCGAGACACAGATACGCAGTATTTT.

This clone was seen once. The chain combines TRBV27 with TRBJ2-1, with D possibly matching TRBD2 (6 bases). Germline loops: CDR1 MNHEY, CDR2 SMNVEV (reference sequence). Trimming pared 5 bases from V and 16 bases from J, leaving 24 bases between. The CDR3 has 14 residues. The CDR3 bases are TGTGCCAGCAGTCCTCAGGGACTTGCTAGCTCTTTTTTCTTC. Protein sequence: CASSPQGLASSFFF.

The rearrangement joins TRBV7-9 to TRBJ2-3, with D perhaps matching TRBD1 (5 bases). V gave up 4 bases and J gave up 6 bases, with 8 bases separating them. Germline lookup yields CDR1 SEHNR and CDR2 FQNEAQ (reference sequence). This CDR3 has 12 amino acids. As DNA, the CDR3 is TGTGCCAGCAGCTCGAAGGGGGATACGCAGTATTTT. This codes for CASSSKGDTQYF.

This CDR3 is CASGLVTGALSTEAFF. The CDR3 DNA reads TGTGCTAGTGGTTTGGTAACAGGGGCGCTGAGCACTGAAGCTTTCTTT. This rearrangement joins TRBV12-5 to TRBJ1-1, with 7 positions matching TRBD1. The CDR3 has 16 residues. The ends lost 0 bases at V and 4 bases at J; junction bases unmatched: 8. Germline V gene lookup returns CDR1 LGHNT and CDR2 FRNRAP.

The V and J genes are TRBV5-6 and TRBJ2-5, with 11 bases matching TRBD2. V dropped 4 bases and J dropped 5; count of bases not matched to a gene: 7. Germline CDR1 is SGHDT and CDR2 is YYEEEE. The CDR3 has 15 residues. As DNA, the CDR3 is TGTGCCAGCAGCCCCCGACTAGCGGGAAGGGAGACCCAGTACTTC. Translated: CASSPRLAGRETQYF.

The chain links TRBV7-2 to TRBJ1-4; 7 positions match TRBD1. CDR1 and CDR2 from the germline V gene are SGHTA and FQGNSA. V shed 5 bases, J shed 1 base, and the junction held 4 bases outside the gene matches. This CDR3 spans 15 amino acids. CDR3 DNA: TGTGCCAGCAGCGCCCGACAGGGAACTAATGAAAAACTGTTTTTT. Translation gives CASSARQGTNEKLFF.

The rearrangement joins TRBV9 to TRBJ1-3, with no clear D. Per the germline V gene, CDR1 is SGDLS and CDR2 is YYNGEE. CDR3 size: 15 residues. Trimming left V 0 bases short and J 0 bases short, with 7 bases between. Written as DNA, the CDR3 is TGTGCCAGCAGCGTAGGTTCCGCCTCTGGAAACACCATATATTTT. This encodes CASSVGSASGNTIYF.

This clone showed up just a few times. The chain links TRBV28 to TRBJ1-1; no definite D call. Trimming removed 1 base at V and 3 bases at J, with 9 bases between. CDR3 length equals 14 residues. Germline assignment: CDR1 MDHEN and CDR2 SYDVKM. DNA of the CDR3: TGTGCCAGCAGTTTATCTCTTGGGGACACTGAAGCTTTCTTT. Encoded protein: CASSLSLGDTEAFF.

The chain recombines TRBV5-1 with TRBJ2-1; possibly TRBD2 for D (6 bases). Trimming pared 2 bases from V and 5 bases from J, leaving 14 bases between. Germline lookup yields CDR1 SGHRS and CDR2 YFSETQ. This CDR3 contains 15 residues. The CDR3 sequence is CASSFIVGGNNEQFF. In nucleotides, the CDR3 is TGCGCCAGCAGCTTTATCGTGGGAGGAAACAATGAGCAGTTCTTC.

The V call is TRBV28, the J call TRBJ2-7; 7 positions match TRBD2. J lost 7 bases, V lost 1 base, and 7 bases had no gene match. There are 14 residues in the CDR3. Germline V CDR1 and CDR2: MDHEN, SYDVKM. CDR3 sequence reads: CASSLSQLGGEQYF. The CDR3 DNA reads TGTGCCAGCAGTTTATCTCAGCTCGGGGGGGAGCAGTACTTC.

On this clone: At one boundary the junction diverges from the germline segment, which might be a read error. Other nucleotide sequences from this sample produce the same CDR3. The chain has TRBV6-1 and TRBJ1-2, with D possibly TRBD1 on 6 matching bases. This CDR3 region has 13 residues. Germline values: CDR1 MNHNS, CDR2 SASEGT. This CDR3 is CASSEGGGYGYTF. DNA for the CDR3: TGTGCCAGCAGCGAAGGGGGGGGATATGGCTACACCTTC.

In its sample, this clone was seen a few times. This rearrangement joins TRBV2 to TRBJ2-7; TRBD2 aligns across 8 bases. The J segment lost 6 bases and the V segment lost 3 bases, leaving 10 bases of the junction unmatched. Germline loops: CDR1 SNHLY, CDR2 FYNNEI. There are 15 residues in the CDR3. Here the CDR3 DNA reads TGTGCCAGCAGTGATGGGACTAGGAGCATCGTCGAGCAGTACTTC. This translates into CASSDGTRSIVEQYF.

This clone turned up a few times. The chain is built from TRBV7-9 and TRBJ2-4; D ambiguous. This CDR3 region has 13 residues. Trimming removed 3 bases at V and 6 bases at J, with 9 bases between. The germline gives CDR1 SEHNR, CDR2 FQNEAQ (reference sequence). CDR3 bases: TGTGCCAGCAGCTTTAGTTCTGTAAACATTCAGTACTTC. Protein sequence: CASSFSSVNIQYF.

With respect to this clone: It is likely a read error: a sequence one base away is far more abundant. The V and J genes are TRBV7-3 and TRBJ1-1; D unresolved. Trimming pared 3 bases from V and 1 base from J, leaving 6 bases between. The CDR3 contains 13 residues. CDR1 and CDR2 from the germline V gene are SGHTA and FQGTGA. In DNA form, the CDR3 reads TGTGCCAGCAGCTTTACCGAGAACACTGAAGCTTTCTTT. This encodes CASSFTENTEAFF.

As to this clone: The same CDR3 is also encoded by other DNA sequences in this sample. V gene TRBV15 combines with J gene TRBJ1-5; 8 bases align to TRBD1. The CDR3 has 13 amino acids. With V trimmed by 5 bases and J by 5 bases, 2 bases remained unmatched. Germline V gene sequence: CDR1 LNHNV, CDR2 YYDKDF (reference sequence). The CDR3 region is CATSGTGDQPQHF. The CDR3 DNA reads as TGTGCCACCAGCGGGACAGGCGATCAGCCCCAGCATTTT.

The chain is built from TRBV6-6 and TRBJ1-2, with a possible D match to TRBD1 (5 bases). Germline V lookup: CDR1 MNHNY, CDR2 SVGAGI (reference sequence). V shed 0 bases and J shed 3 bases, with 14 bases lying between them. This CDR3 has 16 amino acids. CDR3 protein: CASSYSPSGRDYGYTF. CDR3 nucleotides: TGTGCCAGCAGTTACTCGCCATCGGGGCGCGACTATGGCTACACCTTC.

CDR3 protein: CASKQLNTGELFF. The DNA for the CDR3 is TGCGCCAGCAAACAGTTGAACACCGGGGAGCTGTTTTTT. The rearrangement links TRBV5-1 to TRBJ2-2, with D unresolved. Deletions cut 6 bases from V and 1 base from J, with 7 bases between. CDR1 and CDR2 from the germline V gene are SGHRS and YFSETQ. The CDR3 is 13 amino acids.